This entry lists 2 T cell receptor beta chains sequenced from one sample in a study of T cells in Graves' hyperthyroidism and ophthalmopathy. RNA transcripts were the template for amplifying TCR beta CDR3 regions. The primer set for the first-round RT-PCR of the TCR CDR3 was HTBI. TCRdb fed the multiplex PCR reads into MiXCR, producing one record per CDR3 protein. The table has a few hundred thousand distinct CDR3 sequences, under 15% seen once. The source material was blood. Receptors originate from a woman aged 25 to 39 with Graves' hyperthyroidism.

The gene calls are TRBV9 and TRBJ2-3; D is undetermined. The CDR3 is made up of 13 amino acids. Trimming left V 3 bases short and J 2 bases short, with 7 bases between. Germline V gene sequence: CDR1 SGDLS, CDR2 YYNGEE. CDR3 in amino acids: CASSDRPTDTQYF. The DNA for the CDR3 is TGTGCCAGCAGCGACCGGCCCACAGATACGCAGTATTTT.

A remark on this clonotype: A single base separates this from a much larger clone, so it may be a read error. The CDR3 protein is CASSPRTSGRAHNEQFF. The CDR3 DNA sequence: TGTGCCAGCAGCCCCAGGACTAGCGGGAGAGCCCACAATGAGCAGTTCTTC. V usage is TRBV7-9 and J usage is TRBJ2-1, with 13 bases lining up with TRBD2. Trimming took 5 bases from V and 5 from J; bases not matched to a gene: 9. The CDR3 runs 17 residues. Germline V gene sequence: CDR1 SEHNR, CDR2 FQNEAQ (reference sequence).